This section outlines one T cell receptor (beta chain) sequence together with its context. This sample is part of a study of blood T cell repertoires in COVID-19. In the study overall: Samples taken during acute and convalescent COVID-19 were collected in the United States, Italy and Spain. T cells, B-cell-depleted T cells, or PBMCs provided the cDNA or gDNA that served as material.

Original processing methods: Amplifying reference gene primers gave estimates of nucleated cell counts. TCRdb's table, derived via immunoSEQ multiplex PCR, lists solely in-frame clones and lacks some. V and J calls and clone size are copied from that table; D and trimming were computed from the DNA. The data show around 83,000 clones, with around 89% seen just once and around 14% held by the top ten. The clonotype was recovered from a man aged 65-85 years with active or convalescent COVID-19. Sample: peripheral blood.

CDR3 region: CASSRTFSPLQETQYF. In DNA, the CDR3 is TGTGCCAGCAGCCGAACCTTTTCACCGCTACAAGAGACCCAGTACTTC. The chain is built from TRBV3-1 (or the pseudogene TRBV3-2) and TRBJ2-5; no clear D gene. With 4 bases removed from V and 2 bases from J, the gap between germline ends came to 17 bases. Germline V gene data show CDR1 as LGHDT and CDR2 as YNNKEL (reference sequence). This CDR3 contains 16 residues.